This TCR beta chain was documented in a study of cytomegalovirus exposure and HLA in healthy donors. About this clone itself: Antigen specificity is unknown.

Generated by immunoSEQ multiplex PCR, the TCRdb table keeps only in-frame clones and is missing some. Among 150,000 to 180,000 clones listed, less than 90% were seen once. Per germline, CDR1 MNHNS and CDR2 SASEGT. This CDR3 contains 15 residues. The study, taken as a whole, reports: In vitro, a few CMV-associated chains proved specific for CMV antigens. It was 150 to 200 TCR beta chains that were listed as cytomegalovirus-associated. Clusters of TCRs from the first cohort tended to co-occur in the 110 or so validation repertoires (as a later analysis found). Per published reports, the classifier diagnosed cytomegalovirus status with high specificity and sensitivity.

The sequenced sample consisted of PBMCs. The origin of this receptor is a man aged 18-30 years in good health and CMV-seropositive. The chain combines TRBV6-1 with TRBJ1-4, with D maybe TRBD1 (5 bases). CDR3 bases: TGTGCAGCCGGGGGTCCTAGAACAACTAATGAAAAACTGTTTTTT. Translating it yields CAAGGPRTTNEKLFF.